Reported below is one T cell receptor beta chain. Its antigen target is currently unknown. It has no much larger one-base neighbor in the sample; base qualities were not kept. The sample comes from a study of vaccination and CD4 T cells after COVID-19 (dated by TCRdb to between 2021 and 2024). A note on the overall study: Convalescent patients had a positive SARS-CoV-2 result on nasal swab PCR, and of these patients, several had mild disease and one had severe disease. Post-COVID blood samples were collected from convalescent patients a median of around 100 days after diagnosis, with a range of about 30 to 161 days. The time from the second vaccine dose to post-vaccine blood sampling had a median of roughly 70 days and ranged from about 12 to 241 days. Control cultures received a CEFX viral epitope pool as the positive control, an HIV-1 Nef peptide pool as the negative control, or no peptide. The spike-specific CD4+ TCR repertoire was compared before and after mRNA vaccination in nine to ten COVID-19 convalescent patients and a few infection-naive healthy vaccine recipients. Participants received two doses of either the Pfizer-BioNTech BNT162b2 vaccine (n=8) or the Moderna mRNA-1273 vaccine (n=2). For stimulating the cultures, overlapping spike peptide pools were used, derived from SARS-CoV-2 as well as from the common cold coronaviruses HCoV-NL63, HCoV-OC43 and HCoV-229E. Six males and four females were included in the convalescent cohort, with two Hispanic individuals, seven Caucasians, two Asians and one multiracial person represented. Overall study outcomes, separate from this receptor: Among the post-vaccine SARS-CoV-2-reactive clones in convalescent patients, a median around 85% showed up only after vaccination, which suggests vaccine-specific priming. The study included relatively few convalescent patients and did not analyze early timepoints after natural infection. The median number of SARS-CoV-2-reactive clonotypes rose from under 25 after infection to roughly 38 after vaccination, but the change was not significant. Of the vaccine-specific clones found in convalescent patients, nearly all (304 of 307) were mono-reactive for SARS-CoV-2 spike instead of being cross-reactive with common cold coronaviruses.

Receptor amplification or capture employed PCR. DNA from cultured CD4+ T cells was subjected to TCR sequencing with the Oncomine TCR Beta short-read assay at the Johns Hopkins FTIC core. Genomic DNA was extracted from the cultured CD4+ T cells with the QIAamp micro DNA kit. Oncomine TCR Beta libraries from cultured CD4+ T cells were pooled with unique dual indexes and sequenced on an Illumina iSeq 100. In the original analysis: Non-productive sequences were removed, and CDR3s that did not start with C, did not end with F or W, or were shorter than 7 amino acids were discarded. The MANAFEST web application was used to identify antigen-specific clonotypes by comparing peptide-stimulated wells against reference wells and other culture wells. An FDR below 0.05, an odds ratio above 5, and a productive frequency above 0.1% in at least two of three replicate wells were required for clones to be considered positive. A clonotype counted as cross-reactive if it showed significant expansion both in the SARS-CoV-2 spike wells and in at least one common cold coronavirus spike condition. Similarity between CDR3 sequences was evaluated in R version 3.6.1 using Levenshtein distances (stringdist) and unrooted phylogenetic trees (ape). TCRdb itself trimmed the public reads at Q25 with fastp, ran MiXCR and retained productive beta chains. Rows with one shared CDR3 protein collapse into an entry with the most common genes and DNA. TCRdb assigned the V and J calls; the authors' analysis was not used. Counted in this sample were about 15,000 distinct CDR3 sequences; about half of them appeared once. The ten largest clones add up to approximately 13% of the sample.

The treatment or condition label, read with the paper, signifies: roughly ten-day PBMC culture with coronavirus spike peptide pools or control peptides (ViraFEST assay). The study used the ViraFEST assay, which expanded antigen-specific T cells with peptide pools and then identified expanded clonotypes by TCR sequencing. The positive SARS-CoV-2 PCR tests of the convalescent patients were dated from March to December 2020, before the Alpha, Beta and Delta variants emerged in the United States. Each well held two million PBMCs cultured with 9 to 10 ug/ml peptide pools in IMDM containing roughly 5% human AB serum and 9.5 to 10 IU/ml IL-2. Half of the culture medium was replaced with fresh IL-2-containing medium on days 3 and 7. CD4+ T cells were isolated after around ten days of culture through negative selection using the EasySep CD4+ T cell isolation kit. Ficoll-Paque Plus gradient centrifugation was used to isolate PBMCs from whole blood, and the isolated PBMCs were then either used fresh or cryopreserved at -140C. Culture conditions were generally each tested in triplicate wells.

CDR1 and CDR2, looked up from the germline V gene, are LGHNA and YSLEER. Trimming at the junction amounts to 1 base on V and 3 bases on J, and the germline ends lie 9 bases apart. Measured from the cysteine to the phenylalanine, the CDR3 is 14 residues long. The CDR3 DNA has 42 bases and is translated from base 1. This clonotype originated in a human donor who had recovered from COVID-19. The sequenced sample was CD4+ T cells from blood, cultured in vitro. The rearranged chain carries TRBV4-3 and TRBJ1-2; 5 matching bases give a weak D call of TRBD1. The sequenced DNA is TGCGCCAGCAGCCAAGGGACAATTGACTATGGCTACACCTTC. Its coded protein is CASSQGTIDYGYTF.